These 16 T cell receptor beta chains were all obtained from the same sample, sequenced in a study of CD8 T cells in acute hepatitis C reinfection. Time point in this sample: naive CD8 control sorted from an acute-time-point sample. Sequenced by immunoSEQ multiplex PCR; TCRdb stores in-frame clones only, minus some. The sample lists 30,000 to 45,000 clones, approximately 85% occurring once. Sequenced input: naive CD8+ T cells from PBMCs. Receptor source: a woman aged 18-29 years who spontaneously cleared hepatitis C infection.

This clone occurred once. The chain carries TRBV27 and TRBJ2-1; 8 nucleotides line up with TRBD2. Germline CDR1 is MNHEY and CDR2 is SMNVEV (reference sequence). The junction had 2 bases not matched to a gene; V was cut back by 7 bases and J by 0 bases. The CDR3 sequence is 14 residues long. Written as DNA, the CDR3 is TGTGCCAGCATGAGCGGGAGCTCCTACAATGAGCAGTTCTTC. It specifies CASMSGSSYNEQFF.

V is TRBV7-9 and J is TRBJ1-2; D is undetermined. The germline V gene encodes CDR1 SEHNR and CDR2 FQNEAQ (reference sequence). CDR3 size: 13 residues. V lost 4 bases and J 6 bases, leaving 12 bases between the germline ends. The CDR3 spells CASSSREIHGYTF. The CDR3 region has the DNA TGTGCCAGCAGCTCCCGTGAGATCCATGGCTACACCTTC.

The J gene is TRBJ2-1, the V gene TRBV19; D is uncertain. CDR3 size: 14 residues. CDR1 and CDR2 (germline): LNHDA, SQIVND (reference sequence). Trimming pared 6 bases from V and 0 bases from J, leaving 9 bases between. The CDR3 DNA reads TGTGCCAGTAGGGGTCCCAGCTCCTACAATGAGCAGTTCTTC. It encodes CASRGPSSYNEQFF.

The V call is TRBV27, the J call TRBJ2-5; D gene ambiguous. CDR3 size: 15 residues. CDR1 MNHEY and CDR2 SMNVEV come from the germline V gene (reference sequence). Trimming removed 7 bases at V and 2 bases at J, with 17 bases between. CDR3 residues: CASTARLGPQETQYF. CDR3 coding DNA: TGTGCCAGCACCGCCAGGTTGGGCCCTCAAGAGACCCAGTACTTC.

The chain carries TRBV6-6 and TRBJ2-1, with TRBD2 matching over 8 bases. V shed 11 bases and J 8 bases; nucleotides not matched to a gene: 11. This CDR3 is 13 amino acids long. The germline gives CDR1 MNHNY, CDR2 SVGAGI (reference sequence). CDR3 protein: CAGGTRGFYEQFF. Written as DNA, the CDR3 is TGTGCCGGCGGGACTAGGGGGTTCTATGAGCAGTTCTTC.

This rearrangement joins TRBV29-1 to TRBJ1-1, with 8 bases lining up with TRBD1. The CDR3 is made up of 15 amino acids. The V segment lost 1 base and the J segment 5 bases; nucleotides outside the gene matches: 9. Looked up from germline, CDR1 is SQVTM and CDR2 is ANQGSEA. This chain's CDR3 is CSVEGIDRGATEAFF. The CDR3, as DNA: TGCAGCGTTGAAGGCATCGACAGGGGAGCTACTGAAGCTTTCTTT.

This chain links TRBV6-1 with TRBJ2-1; perhaps TRBD2 as D (5 bases). V lost 9 bases to trimming and J lost 8 bases, with 20 bases between them. Per germline, CDR1 MNHNS and CDR2 SASEGT. The CDR3 contains 14 residues. The CDR3 region is CASLRDPGVDEQFF. The CDR3 region has the DNA TGTGCCAGTCTAAGAGACCCCGGGGTCGATGAGCAGTTCTTC.

The chain employs TRBV9 and TRBJ2-3; perhaps D is TRBD1 or TRBD2 (6 bases each). Looked up from germline, CDR1 is SGDLS and CDR2 is YYNGEE. Trimming took off 3 bases at V and 4 bases at J, with 9 bases between the two ends. This CDR3 contains 13 residues. The CDR3 protein is CASSEGGPDTQYF. The CDR3 DNA is TGTGCCAGCAGCGAGGGGGGTCCAGATACGCAGTATTTT.

The V call is TRBV7-2, the J call TRBJ2-1; 12 nucleotides align to TRBD1. V trimming: 4 bases; J trimming: 6 bases; junction bases outside the gene matches: 16. Germline CDR1 is SGHTA and CDR2 is FQGNSA. The CDR3 is 19 residues long. CDR3 DNA sequence: TGTGCCAGCAGCTCTCCGGGACAGGGGGCCCTAGCGGGAGTCAATGAGCAGTTCTTC. Translating it yields CASSSPGQGALAGVNEQFF.

The chain employs TRBV9 and TRBJ2-3, with 9 nucleotides matching TRBD2. The V gene end was trimmed by 0 bases and the J gene end by 4 bases; junction bases not matched to a gene: 3. This CDR3 has 15 residues. Germline CDR1 reads SGDLS; CDR2 reads YYNGEE. CDR3 protein: CASSVEAGGPDTQYF. CDR3 nucleotide sequence: TGTGCCAGCAGCGTAGAGGCGGGAGGGCCAGATACGCAGTATTTT.

The CDR3 nucleotides read TGTGCCAGCAGCTTATTAGGTTCCCCGCGACAGGGGAATTGGGACACTGAAGCTTTCTTT. As protein: CASSLLGSPRQGNWDTEAFF. The chain recombines TRBV7-6 with TRBJ1-1; 8 nucleotides align to TRBD1. Unmatched junction bases numbered 20, after V lost 2 bases and J lost 3 bases. The CDR3 is 20 amino acids. Germline V CDR1 and CDR2: SGHVS, FNYEAQ.

This chain connects TRBV11-2 to TRBJ2-3, with no clear D. Germline V gives CDR1 SGHAT, CDR2 FQNNGV. The germline V and J ends were trimmed by 5 bases and 0 bases, with 9 bases remaining between them. The CDR3 is 14 amino acids. The chain's CDR3 is CASSGPPSTDTQYF. The CDR3 coding sequence is TGTGCCAGCAGCGGCCCACCGAGCACAGATACGCAGTATTTT.

V is TRBV5-1 and J is TRBJ2-5; the D is unclear. In germline, CDR1 is SGHRS, CDR2 YFSETQ. This CDR3 has 11 residues. With 2 bases removed from V and 4 bases from J, the gap between germline ends came to 3 bases. The CDR3 coding sequence is TGCGCCAGCAGCTTTCGAGAGACCCAGTACTTC. Translating it yields CASSFRETQYF.

The chain combines TRBV4-1 with TRBJ1-5, with D perhaps TRBD1 (6 bases). The CDR3 consists of 15 residues. CDR1 and CDR2 (germline): MGHRA, YSYEKL. The germline V and J ends were trimmed by 1 base and 4 bases, with 11 bases remaining between them. The CDR3 nucleotides read TGCGCCAGCAGCCAAGGGGCAGGGGCAAATCAGCCCCAGCATTTT. It translates to CASSQGAGANQPQHF.

This clone was picked up a small number of times. The V and J genes are TRBV27 and TRBJ2-7, with 8 positions matching TRBD2. V shed 4 bases, J shed 12 bases, and the junction held 8 bases outside the gene matches. CDR1 and CDR2 (germline): MNHEY, SMNVEV (reference sequence). The CDR3 extends over 12 amino acids. CDR3 amino acids: CASSSIAGSLYF. The CDR3 nucleotides read TGTGCCAGCAGTTCCATAGCGGGAAGTTTGTACTTC.

V gene TRBV9 combines with J gene TRBJ1-2; tentative D call: TRBD1 (5 bases). The CDR3 is made up of 12 amino acids. V lost 0 bases to trimming and J lost 8 bases, with 8 bases between them. Germline V gene lookup returns CDR1 SGDLS and CDR2 YYNGEE. The CDR3 region has the DNA TGTGCCAGCAGCGTAGGGGGCGAGGGCTACACCTTC. It encodes CASSVGGEGYTF.